One T cell receptor beta chain is described in this entry. The record originates from a study of T cell changes during pregnancy in multiple sclerosis. Data came from immunoSEQ multiplex PCR; TCRdb stores just in-frame clones and leaves some out. Among approximately 92,000 clones listed, roughly 92% were seen once. V was cut by 5 bases and J by 0 bases, with 11 bases left in between. Germline V gene data show CDR1 as MNHEY and CDR2 as SMNVEV (reference sequence). The CDR3 covers 14 residues. The sequencing here drew on peripheral blood, taken after pregnancy. V gene TRBV27 combines with J gene TRBJ2-7; weak D call: TRBD1 (5 bases). This TCR came from a female donor with multiple sclerosis, enrolled in a pregnancy study. CDR3 region: CASSRTRTSYEQYF. The DNA of the CDR3 is TGTGCCAGCAGTCGGACAAGAACCTCCTACGAGCAGTACTTC.